This TCR beta chain originates from a study of breast tumors, draining lymph nodes, adjacent tissues. Overall study findings and caveats: Tumors had less TCR diversity than lymph nodes, more than nontumor tissue. Data fit most tumor T cells coming from lymph node, expanding in tumor.

MiXCR was run by TCRdb on the multiplex PCR reads, yielding one entry per CDR3 protein. The table has 13,000 or so distinct CDR3 sequences, about 50% seen once. Note on this clonotype: Its antigen is undetermined.

What was sequenced was tumor-adjacent breast tissue. The sequence was obtained from a female donor with breast cancer. Some clones in this sample may be carry-over from other donors' samples.

CDR3 sequence (DNA): TGCGCCAGCAGCCAACTACAGGCTGGTGGTAACTACAATGAGCAGTTCTTC. Translation gives CASSQLQAGGNYNEQFF. V usage is TRBV4-1 and J usage is TRBJ2-1; D possibly corresponds to TRBD1 (5 bases). Germline V gene lookup returns CDR1 MGHRA and CDR2 YSYEKL. The CDR3 extends over 17 amino acids. V lost 2 bases, J lost 3 bases, and 17 bases lay in between.